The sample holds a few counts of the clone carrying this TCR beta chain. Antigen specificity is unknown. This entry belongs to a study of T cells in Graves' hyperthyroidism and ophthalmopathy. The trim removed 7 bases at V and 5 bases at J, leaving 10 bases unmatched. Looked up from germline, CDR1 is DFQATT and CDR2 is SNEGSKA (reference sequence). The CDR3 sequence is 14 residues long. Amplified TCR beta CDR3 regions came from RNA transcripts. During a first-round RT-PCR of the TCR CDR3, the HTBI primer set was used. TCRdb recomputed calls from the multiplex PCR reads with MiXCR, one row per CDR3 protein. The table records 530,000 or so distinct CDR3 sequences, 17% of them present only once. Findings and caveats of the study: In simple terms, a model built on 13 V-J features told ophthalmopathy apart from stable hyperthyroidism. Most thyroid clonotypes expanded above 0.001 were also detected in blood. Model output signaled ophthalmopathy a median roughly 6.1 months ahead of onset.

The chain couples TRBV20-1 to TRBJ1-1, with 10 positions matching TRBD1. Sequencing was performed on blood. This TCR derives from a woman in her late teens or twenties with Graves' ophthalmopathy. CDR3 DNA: TGCAGTGGGACGGGACAGGGGTCGAATACTGAAGCTTTCTTT. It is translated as CSGTGQGSNTEAFF.